Given below is one T cell receptor beta chain in context. The entry originates in a study of shared clonotypes between healthy human individuals. Per the germline V gene, CDR1 is MRHNA and CDR2 is SNTAGT. V dropped 3 bases and J dropped 6; count of bases not matched to a gene: 5. The CDR3 runs to 14 residues. Here immunoSEQ multiplex PCR was the method, and the copy in TCRdb shows in-frame clones only, minus some. Of over a million clones in the sample, approximately 80% were seen once. The sample taken for sequencing was memory CD4+ T cells from PBMCs. Noted subset: CD45RA-negative fraction. V gene TRBV6-4 combines with J gene TRBJ1-5, with TRBD1 identical over 7 bases. The clonotype was recovered from a man in his late teens or twenties in good health. Some clones in this sample may be carry-over from other donors' samples. CDR3 nucleotides: TGTGCCAGCAGTGAGAGACAGGGTGGTCAGCCCCAGCATTTT. Translation: CASSERQGGQPQHF.